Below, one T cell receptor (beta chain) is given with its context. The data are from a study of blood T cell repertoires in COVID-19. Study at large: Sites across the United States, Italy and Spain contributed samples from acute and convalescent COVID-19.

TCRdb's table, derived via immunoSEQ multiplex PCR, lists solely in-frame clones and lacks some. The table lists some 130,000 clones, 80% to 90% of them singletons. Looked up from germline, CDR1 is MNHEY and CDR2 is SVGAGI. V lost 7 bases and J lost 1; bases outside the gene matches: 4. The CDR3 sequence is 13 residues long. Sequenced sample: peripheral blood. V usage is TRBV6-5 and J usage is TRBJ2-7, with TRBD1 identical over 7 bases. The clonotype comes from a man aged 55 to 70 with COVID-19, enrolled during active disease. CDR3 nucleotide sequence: TGTGCCAGCAAGCGACAGGGTTCCTACGAGCAGTACTTC. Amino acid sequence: CASKRQGSYEQYF.